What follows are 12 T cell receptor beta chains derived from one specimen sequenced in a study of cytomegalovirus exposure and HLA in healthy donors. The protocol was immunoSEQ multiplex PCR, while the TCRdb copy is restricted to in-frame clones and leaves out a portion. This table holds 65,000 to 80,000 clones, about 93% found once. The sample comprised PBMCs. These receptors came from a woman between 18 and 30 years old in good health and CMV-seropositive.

CDR3 sequence (DNA): TGTGCCAGCAGCTTAGGGGATCCCTATGGCTACACCTTC. Protein: CASSLGDPYGYTF. The rearrangement joins TRBV5-4 to TRBJ1-2, with a weak D call TRBD1 (5 bases). The germline gives CDR1 SGHNT, CDR2 YYREEE (reference sequence). V lost 2 bases, J lost 4 bases, and 9 bases lay in between. The length of the CDR3 is 13 residues.

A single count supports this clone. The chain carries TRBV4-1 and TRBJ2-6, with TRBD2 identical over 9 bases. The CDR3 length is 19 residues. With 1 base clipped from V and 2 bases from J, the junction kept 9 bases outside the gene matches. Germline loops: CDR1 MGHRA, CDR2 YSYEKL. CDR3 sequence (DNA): TGCGCCAGCAGCCAAGGGACTAGCGCCGGAGTTACTGGGGCCAACGTCCTGACTTTC. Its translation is CASSQGTSAGVTGANVLTF.

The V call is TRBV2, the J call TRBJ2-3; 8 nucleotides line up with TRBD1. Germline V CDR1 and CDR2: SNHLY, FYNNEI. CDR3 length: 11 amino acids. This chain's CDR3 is CTGGITDTQYF. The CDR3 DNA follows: TGTACAGGGGGGATCACAGATACGCAGTATTTT.

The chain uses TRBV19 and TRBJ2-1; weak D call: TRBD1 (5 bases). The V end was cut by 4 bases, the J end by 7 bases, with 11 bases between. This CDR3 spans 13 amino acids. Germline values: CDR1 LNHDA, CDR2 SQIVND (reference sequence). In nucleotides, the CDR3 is TGTGCCAGTAGTACCGACAGTGAGAATGAGCAGTTCTTC. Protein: CASSTDSENEQFF.

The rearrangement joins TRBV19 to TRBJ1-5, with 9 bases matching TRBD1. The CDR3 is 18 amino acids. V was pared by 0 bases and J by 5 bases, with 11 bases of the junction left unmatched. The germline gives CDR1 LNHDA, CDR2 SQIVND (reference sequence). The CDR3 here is CASSIEVPLQGADQPQHF. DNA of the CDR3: TGTGCCAGTAGTATAGAGGTCCCTCTACAGGGGGCGGATCAGCCCCAGCATTTT.

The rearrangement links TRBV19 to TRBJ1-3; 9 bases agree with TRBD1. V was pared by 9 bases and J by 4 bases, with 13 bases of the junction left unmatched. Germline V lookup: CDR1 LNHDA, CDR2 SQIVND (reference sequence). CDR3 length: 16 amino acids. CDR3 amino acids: CARDDRGTLGGNTIYF. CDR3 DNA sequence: TGTGCCAGAGACGACAGGGGGACCCTTGGAGGAAACACCATATATTTT.

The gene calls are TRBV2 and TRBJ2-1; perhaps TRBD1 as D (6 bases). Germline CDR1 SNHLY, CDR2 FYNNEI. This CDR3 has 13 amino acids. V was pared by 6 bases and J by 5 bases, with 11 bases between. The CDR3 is CASRLDRNNEQFF. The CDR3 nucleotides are TGTGCCAGCAGGTTGGACAGAAACAATGAGCAGTTCTTC.

CDR3 bases: TGTGCCAGCCTCCGTCAGGGTCTGGATGAGCAGTTCTTC. This translates into CASLRQGLDEQFF. The rearrangement joins TRBV28 to TRBJ2-1; a possible D gene is TRBD1 (5 bases). V was shortened by 8 bases and J by 8 bases, with 16 bases between the two germline ends. Germline lookup yields CDR1 MDHEN and CDR2 SYDVKM. This CDR3 is 13 amino acids long.

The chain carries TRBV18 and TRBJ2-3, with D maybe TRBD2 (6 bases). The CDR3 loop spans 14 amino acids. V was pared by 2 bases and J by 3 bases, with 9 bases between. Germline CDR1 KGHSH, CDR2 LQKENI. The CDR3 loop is CASSPNRGTDTQYF. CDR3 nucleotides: TGTGCCAGCTCACCAAACCGGGGGACAGATACGCAGTATTTT.

CDR3 in DNA: TGCGCCAGCAGCTTGGAGGGGGCCACAGATACGCAGTATTTT. This sequence encodes CASSLEGATDTQYF. This chain uses TRBV5-1 with TRBJ2-3; 7 nucleotides match TRBD1. The CDR3 spans 14 residues. The V gene end was trimmed by 0 bases and the J gene end by 2 bases; junction bases not matched to a gene: 0. The germline V gene encodes CDR1 SGHRS and CDR2 YFSETQ. The full variable domain, its missing parts supplied by reference TRBV5-1 and TRBJ2-3, is KAGVTQTPRYLIKTRGQQVTLSCSPISGHRSVSWYQQTPGQGLQFLFEYFSETQRNKGNFPGRFSGRQFSNSRSEMNVSTLELGDSALYLCASSLEGATDTQYFGPGTRLTVL.

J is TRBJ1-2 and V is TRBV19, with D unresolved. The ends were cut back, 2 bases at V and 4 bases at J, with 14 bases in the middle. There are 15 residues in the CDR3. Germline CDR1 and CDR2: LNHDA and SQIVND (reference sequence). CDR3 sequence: CASSIQNSIGYGYTF. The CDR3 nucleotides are TGTGCCAGTAGTATACAGAACAGCATCGGCTATGGCTACACCTTC. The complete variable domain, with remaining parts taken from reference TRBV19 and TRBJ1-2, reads DGGITQSPKYLFRKEGQNVTLSCEQNLNHDAMYWYRQDPGQGLRLIYYSQIVNDFQKGDIAEGYSVSREKKESFPLTVTSAQKNPTAFYLCASSIQNSIGYGYTFGSGTRLTVV.

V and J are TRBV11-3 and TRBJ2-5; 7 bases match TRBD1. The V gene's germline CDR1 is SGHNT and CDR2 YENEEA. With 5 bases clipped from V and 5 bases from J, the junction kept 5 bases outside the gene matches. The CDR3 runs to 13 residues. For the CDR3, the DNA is TGTGCCAGCAGCCTCCAGGGGGAGGAGACCCAGTACTTC. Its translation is CASSLQGEETQYF.